A selection of T cell receptor beta chains follows, all from one sample in a study of cytomegalovirus exposure and HLA in healthy donors. The table came from immunoSEQ multiplex PCR; TCRdb's copy has only in-frame clones and leaves some out. Of about 180,000 clones in the sample, less than 85% were seen once. Sequences were obtained from PBMCs. The receptors come from a boy aged 2 to 9 in good health and CMV-seronegative. Each CDR3 is given with its conserved first and last residue. The D gene is left open where the match is weak.

V: TRBV30
D: NA
J: TRBJ1-3
CDR3: CAWSHADSSSGNTIYF
DNA: TGTGCCTGGAGTCACGCGGACAGCAGCTCTGGAAACACCATATATTTT

V: TRBV7-7
D: TRBD2
J: TRBJ2-7
CDR3: CASSLRGREWPPYEQYF
DNA: TGTGCTAGCAGCTTACGCGGGCGGGAGTGGCCCCCCTACGAGCAGTACTTC

V: TRBV27
D: NA
J: TRBJ2-1
CDR3: CASSLMEGANEQFF
DNA: TGTGCCAGCAGTTTAATGGAAGGGGCGAACGAGCAGTTCTTC

V: TRBV29-1
D: NA
J: TRBJ1-2
CDR3: CSVRPIGSYGYTF
DNA: TGCAGCGTCCGTCCGATTGGGAGCTATGGCTACACCTTC

V: TRBV7-6
D: NA
J: TRBJ2-5
CDR3: CASSLGQIQETQYF
DNA: TGTGCCAGCAGCTTAGGACAGATACAAGAGACCCAGTACTTC

V: TRBV5-1
D: NA
J: TRBJ2-1
CDR3: CASSLGVGSIMNEQFF
DNA: TGCGCCAGCAGCTTGGGGGTCGGGAGTATAATGAATGAGCAGTTCTTC

V: TRBV6-5
D: NA
J: TRBJ1-2
CDR3: CASSEAGLYF
DNA: TGTGCCAGCAGTGAAGCGGGACTGTACTTC

V: TRBV15
D: NA
J: TRBJ1-5
CDR3: CATSRDRGAGQPQHF
DNA: TGTGCCACCAGCAGAGATCGGGGGGCAGGACAGCCCCAGCATTTT

V: TRBV7-9
D: TRBD2
J: TRBJ2-7
CDR3: CSSSRTSGSTEQYF
DNA: TGTTCCAGCAGCCGGACTAGCGGGAGCACCGAGCAGTACTTC

V: TRBV6-5
D: NA
J: TRBJ1-5
CDR3: CASASGGTGSQPQHF
DNA: TGTGCCAGCGCTTCCGGAGGGACGGGGAGTCAGCCCCAGCATTTT

V: TRBV9
D: TRBD1
J: TRBJ2-7
CDR3: CASSPPGQGLGEQYF
DNA: TGTGCCAGCAGCCCGCCGGGACAGGGATTGGGCGAGCAGTACTTC